This T cell receptor (beta chain) appears in the sequencing data of a study of blood T cell repertoires in COVID-19. Sequencing was performed with immunoSEQ multiplex PCR; in TCRdb, only in-frame clones are kept and a portion is missing. Here the sample spans 250,000 to 350,000 clones, roughly nine tenths being singletons. The study assigned cohorts using participant-reported clinical history. The CDR3 is made up of 16 amino acids. CDR1 is SGHNT, CDR2 YENEEA, per germline. Trimming at V came to 5 bases and at J to 7 bases, leaving 13 bases not matched to a gene. The rearrangement links TRBV11-3 to TRBJ1-4, with 7 bases identical to TRBD1. The source material was PBMCs or T cells enriched from blood (not recorded which). The origin of this receptor is a man aged 60 to 75 who had recovered from COVID-19. The CDR3 DNA is TGTGCCAGCAGCCAAGGGGGCCCCCCAGGCGGTGAAAAACTGTTTTTT. Translation: CASSQGGPPGGEKLFF.